A selection of T cell receptor beta chains follows, all from one sample in a study of a mutant IDH1 vaccine in newly diagnosed glioma. These TCRs are of unknown antigen specificity. Generated by immunoSEQ multiplex PCR, the TCRdb table keeps only in-frame clones and is missing some. The sample yields about 130,000 clones, 80% seen once. The starting material was PBMCs, obtained from a glioma patient whose treatment included an IDH1 peptide vaccine. These receptors all come from a man aged 35 to 55 with glioma. Both conserved end residues are part of each CDR3. D genes are given only for firm matches. Size values are once, few and many counts, or a class for expanded clones, and some rows have none.

TRBV4-3,TRBJ2-6,-,-,TGCGCCAGCAGCCAAGAAGTGTTCTCTGGGGCCAACGTCCTGACTTTC,CASSQEVFSGANVLTF
TRBV6-5,TRBJ2-7,TRBD2,-,TGTGCCAGCCGGGGGGGATCCGGCCCCTACGAGCAGTACTTC,CASRGGSGPYEQYF
TRBV15,TRBJ2-7,-,once,TGTGCCACCAGCAGAGATCCGGACAGCGAGCAGTACTTC,CATSRDPDSEQYF
TRBV28,TRBJ2-5,TRBD1,-,TGTGCCAGCAGTCTAGCAGGGGGCGCCCGGGAGACCCAGTACTTC,CASSLAGGARETQYF
TRBV4-2,TRBJ1-3,-,-,TGTGCCAGCAGCCAAGATACGGCAGGGGGAAACACCATATATTTT,CASSQDTAGGNTIYF
TRBV7-9,TRBJ2-7,-,-,TGTGCCAGCAGCGAGAACTACGAGCAGTACTTC,CASSENYEQYF
TRBV30,TRBJ2-5,-,many,TGTGCCTCCGCGAATGGAGTCACGGGGACCCAGTACTTC,CASANGVTGTQYF
TRBV2,TRBJ2-1,TRBD2,once,TGTGCCAGCAGTTTTCCTAGCGGGGCGTACAATGAGCAGTTCTTC,CASSFPSGAYNEQFF
TRBV7-2,TRBJ2-2,-,few,TGTGCCAGCAGCTTAGTCTCCAGGGCCGGGGAGCTGTTTTTT,CASSLVSRAGELFF
TRBV5-4,TRBJ1-2,-,-,TGTGCCAGCAGCGCCCCTAGGGGTGGCTACACCTTC,CASSAPRGGYTF
TRBV12-5,TRBJ1-1,-,-,TGTGCTAGTGGAATGAACACTGAAGCTTTCTTT,CASGMNTEAFF
TRBV5-4,TRBJ2-7,-,-,TGTGCCAGCAGCTTCGGGGTTAAGGGGCGGTCCTACGAGCAGTACTTC,CASSFGVKGRSYEQYF
TRBV7-2,TRBJ2-2,-,-,TGTGCCAGCAGCTCCGGACCTAACGCCGGGGAGCTGTTTTTT,CASSSGPNAGELFF
TRBV19,TRBJ1-5,-,once,TGTGCCACCAAAGGGGCCGGTGGACAGCCCCAGCATTTT,CATKGAGGQPQHF
TRBV19,TRBJ2-1,TRBD2,-,TGTGCCAGTAGTGATCGGAGTCTAGCGGGGGGTTTAAGCTCCTACAATGAGCAGTTCTTC,CASSDRSLAGGLSSYNEQFF
TRBV10-3,TRBJ2-7,-,-,TGTGCCATTCTCCGGGACACGACCTACGAGCAGTACTTC,CAILRDTTYEQYF
TRBV4-2,TRBJ2-7,-,-,TGTGCCAGCAGCCAAGGGGGTCGGGGAATTAGCTACGAGCAGTACTTC,CASSQGGRGISYEQYF
TRBV11-2,TRBJ1-5,-,-,TGTGCCAGCAGCCCAGGGACCGCGAGCAATCAGCCCCAGCATTTT,CASSPGTASNQPQHF
TRBV7-3,TRBJ2-7,TRBD2,-,TGTGCCAGCAGCCTTAGCGGGGACGGCGAGCAGTACTTC,CASSLSGDGEQYF
TRBV6-5,TRBJ2-7,-,-,TGTGCCAGCAGTTCCCCGAGAGGACGGGAGCAGTACTTC,CASSSPRGREQYF
TRBV25-1,TRBJ2-1,-,-,TGTGCCAGCAGTGTCAGTCTGGGCTACAATGAGCAGTTCTTC,CASSVSLGYNEQFF
TRBV5-6,TRBJ2-5,TRBD1,-,TGTGCCAGCACCCCAGGGGACAGGAAAGAGACCCAGTACTTC,CASTPGDRKETQYF
TRBV5-1,TRBJ1-2,-,-,TGCGCCAGCAGTTTTGGACTCGGCGGGTATGGCTACACCTTC,CASSFGLGGYGYTF
TRBV4-2,TRBJ1-5,-,few,TGTGCCAGCAGCCAAGTAGGGTCGGGCAATCAGCCCCAGCATTTT,CASSQVGSGNQPQHF
TRBV5-6,TRBJ2-7,-,few,TGTGCCAGCAGCGGGCGTTATACCTACGAGCAGTACTTC,CASSGRYTYEQYF
TRBV18,TRBJ1-5,TRBD1,few,TGTGCCAGCTCACCGGTGGGGACAGGGGATCAGCCCCAGCATTTT,CASSPVGTGDQPQHF
TRBV27,TRBJ2-7,TRBD1,-,TGTGCCAGCAGGAAAACAGGGGGCGGCTCCTACGAGCAGTACTTC,CASRKTGGGSYEQYF
TRBV4-3,TRBJ2-3,TRBD2,-,TGCGCCAGCAGCCGCCTCACTAGCGCAAGCACAGATACGCAGTATTTT,CASSRLTSASTDTQYF
TRBV9,TRBJ2-6,TRBD1,-,TGTGCCAGCACACAGGGGGCGCTTGGGGCCAACGTCCTGACTTTC,CASTQGALGANVLTF
TRBV30,TRBJ1-2,-,-,TGTGCCTGGAAATGGAATGGCTACACCTTC,CAWKWNGYTF
TRBV4-3,TRBJ2-7,-,-,TGCGCCAGCAGCCGGACCGGACAGAACTACGAGCAGTACTTC,CASSRTGQNYEQYF
TRBV5-1,TRBJ1-6,-,-,TGCGCCAGCAGTCAACCCGAGGGGGGCGGATCACCCCTCCACTTT,CASSQPEGGGSPLHF